The 10 T cell receptor beta chains listed next were all sequenced from one sample in a study of blood T cell repertoires in COVID-19. Libraries were prepared by immunoSEQ multiplex PCR; TCRdb keeps only in-frame clonotypes and omits some of them. The profile shows roughly 100,000 clones, around four fifths of them singletons. Source material: peripheral blood. Receptor source: a woman older than 75 with acute or convalescent COVID-19.

The chain employs TRBV18 and TRBJ2-1; 7 bases map to TRBD2. The CDR3 extends over 15 amino acids. Looked up from germline, CDR1 is KGHSH and CDR2 is LQKENI. V was clipped by 6 bases and J by 1 base; unmatched bases: 6. As DNA, the CDR3 is TGTGCCAGCTCGCTGCGGGGGATTTCCTACAATGAGCAGTTCTTC. It specifies CASSLRGISYNEQFF.

The J gene is TRBJ2-3, the V gene TRBV11-3, with a tentative D call TRBD1 (5 bases). CDR1 is SGHNT, CDR2 YENEEA, per germline. The CDR3 spans 15 residues. V was clipped by 4 bases and J by 0 bases, with 11 bases between them. CDR3 region: CASSSNRQSTDTQYF. CDR3 in DNA: TGTGCCAGCAGCTCAAATCGACAGAGCACAGATACGCAGTATTTT.

The chain couples TRBV7-8 to TRBJ2-6, with 7 bases lining up with TRBD1. J was trimmed by 3 bases and V by 5 bases; bases with no gene match: 7. The CDR3 is 16 amino acids. CDR1 and CDR2 (germline): SGHVS, FQNEAQ. The CDR3, as DNA: TGTGCCAGCAGCGCCAGAACAGGGGTTGGGGCCAACGTCCTGACTTTC. This codes for CASSARTGVGANVLTF.

There are a few counts of this clone. The chain carries TRBV3-1 (or the pseudogene TRBV3-2) and TRBJ1-2; 7 bases match TRBD1. CDR1 LGHDT and CDR2 YNNKEL come from the germline V gene (reference sequence). Trimming removed 1 base from V and 5 bases from J; junction bases left unmatched: 7. The CDR3 has 15 residues. The CDR3 protein is CASSQGGRGFYGYTF. The CDR3 DNA is TGTGCCAGCAGCCAAGGGGGCAGGGGGTTTTATGGCTACACCTTC.

This rearrangement joins TRBV5-1 to TRBJ2-5; maybe TRBD2 (5 bases). Trimming cost V 2 bases and J 6 bases, with 11 bases left between them. The CDR3 sequence is 13 residues long. Germline CDR1 and CDR2: SGHRS and YFSETQ. The CDR3 here is CASSLDDGKTQYF. The CDR3 DNA reads TGCGCCAGCAGCTTAGACGACGGGAAGACCCAGTACTTC.

The genes are TRBV6-5 and TRBJ1-4; the D gene is possibly TRBD1 (5 bases). The V gene's germline CDR1 is MNHEY and CDR2 SVGAGI. Trimming cost V 2 bases and J 12 bases, with 13 bases left between them. This CDR3 region has 13 residues. CDR3 coding DNA: TGTGCCAGCAGTTACGGGGCCTGGGGGGAACTGTTTTTT. Translation gives CASSYGAWGELFF.

This clone was found a few times. The rearrangement joins TRBV7-3 to TRBJ2-3, with no clear D. The V gene lost 5 bases and the J gene lost 1 base, with 13 bases spanning the gap. Per the germline V gene, CDR1 is SGHTA and CDR2 is FQGTGA. CDR3 size: 15 residues. The CDR3 DNA reads as TGTGCCAGCAGCAGAGCACCGATCGGCACAGATACGCAGTATTTT. This codes for CASSRAPIGTDTQYF.

The J gene is TRBJ2-3, the V gene TRBV6-2 or TRBV6-3; the match to TRBD1 covers 11 bases. The CDR3 is 15 residues long. J lost 3 bases, V lost 4 bases, and 3 bases had no gene match. The germline gives CDR1 MNHEY, CDR2 SVGEGT. CDR3 nucleotides: TGTGCCAGCAGTTCGGGACAGGGGGTTACAGATACGCAGTATTTT. It is translated as CASSSGQGVTDTQYF.

V and J are TRBV2 and TRBJ1-4; tentatively, D is TRBD1 (6 bases). Trimming removed 6 bases from V and 4 bases from J, with 9 bases in between. The CDR3 is 13 residues long. The germline CDR1 and CDR2 sequences are SNHLY and FYNNEI. The CDR3 DNA reads as TGTGCCAGCAGGGTACAGGGTAATGAAAAACTGTTTTTT. The encoded protein is CASRVQGNEKLFF.

V and J are TRBV25-1 and TRBJ2-6, with D unclear. Germline values: CDR1 MGHDK, CDR2 SYGVNS. Trimming pared 8 bases from V and 4 bases from J, leaving 6 bases between. The CDR3 loop spans 12 amino acids. CDR3 sequence reads: CASSTGANVLTF. Here the CDR3 DNA reads TGTGCCAGCTCTACCGGGGCCAACGTCCTGACTTTC.